Below are 21 T cell receptor beta chains sequenced from a single sample in a study of long-term antiretroviral therapy in people with HIV. A v3.0 immunoSEQ assay was performed at survey level. Method: immunoSEQ multiplex PCR; TCRdb's copy keeps in-frame clones and lacks some. The table has approximately 13,000 clones, 80% to 90% seen once. The source material was unsorted PBMCs, sampled 0.4 years after starting antiretroviral therapy. Receptors originate from a young man with HIV.

This chain connects TRBV4-1 to TRBJ1-2, with 8 bases fitting TRBD1. V was clipped by 0 bases and J by 4 bases; unmatched bases: 10. This CDR3 has 17 amino acids. CDR1 and CDR2 from the germline V gene are MGHRA and YSYEKL. For the CDR3, the DNA is TGCGCCAGCAGCCAAGATCGTAGCCGGGACAGGAGCTATGGCTACACCTTC. It encodes CASSQDRSRDRSYGYTF.

The V gene is TRBV28, the J gene TRBJ1-4; D is possibly TRBD1 (5 bases). CDR1 and CDR2 from the germline V gene are MDHEN and SYDVKM. The CDR3 consists of 15 residues. Trimming pared 5 bases from V and 7 bases from J, leaving 17 bases between. The CDR3 is CASSLRGDRGEKLFF. CDR3 sequence (DNA): TGTGCCAGCAGTCTCCGTGGGGACCGCGGTGAAAAACTGTTTTTT.

The chain has TRBV13 and TRBJ2-1; maybe TRBD1 (5 bases). Germline values: CDR1 PRHDT, CDR2 FYEKMQ (reference sequence). This CDR3 is built from 13 residues. Trimming took off 4 bases at V and 7 bases at J, with 11 bases between the two ends. CDR3 sequence: CASSSQGGNEQFF. The CDR3 nucleotides read TGTGCCAGCAGCTCCCAGGGTGGGAATGAGCAGTTCTTC.

The rearrangement joins TRBV6-5 to TRBJ2-7, with no clear D. V gave up 0 bases and J gave up 1 base, with 4 bases separating them. Germline CDR1 is MNHEY and CDR2 is SVGAGI. CDR3 size: 13 residues. The CDR3 DNA sequence: TGTGCCAGCAGTTACTCAGATTCCTACGAGCAGTACTTC. This codes for CASSYSDSYEQYF.

V usage is TRBV11-2 and J usage is TRBJ2-3; D is possibly TRBD2 (5 bases). V dropped 8 bases and J dropped 0 bases, with 9 bases sitting between them. This CDR3 spans 13 amino acids. Germline CDR1 SGHAT, CDR2 FQNNGV. The CDR3 reads CASRTASTDTQYF. In DNA, the CDR3 is TGTGCCAGCCGGACTGCTAGCACAGATACGCAGTATTTT. Together with reference TRBV11-2 and TRBJ2-3, the CDR3 gives the full variable domain: EAGVAQSPRYKIIEKRQSVAFWCNPISGHATLYWYQQILGQGPKLLIQFQNNGVVDDSQLPKDRFSAERLKGVDSTLKIQPAKLEDSAVYLCASRTASTDTQYFGPGTRLTVL.

The chain employs TRBV30 and TRBJ1-1; 7 bases match TRBD1. Germline CDR1 is GTSNPN and CDR2 is SVGIG (reference sequence). CDR3 length: 13 amino acids. J gave up 6 bases and V 4 bases, and 8 bases lay outside the gene matches. The CDR3 nucleotides read TGTGCCTGGACCAACAGGGGATTTGCTGAAGCTTTCTTT. Translation gives CAWTNRGFAEAFF.

The chain has TRBV7-2 and TRBJ1-4, with D possibly being TRBD1 (6 bases). This CDR3 region has 16 residues. Germline CDR1 reads SGHTA; CDR2 reads FQGNSA. The V and J ends lost 5 bases and 4 bases respectively, with 17 bases between them. This CDR3 reads CASSPRSGARNEKLFF. CDR3 coding DNA: TGTGCCAGCAGCCCCCGATCGGGGGCCCGTAATGAAAAACTGTTTTTT. Based on the CDR3 plus reference TRBV7-2 and TRBJ1-4, the full variable domain is GAGVSQSPSNKVTEKGKDVELRCDPISGHTALYWYRQSLGQGLEFLIYFQGNSAPDKSGLPSDRFSAERTGGSVSTLTIQRTQQEDSAVYLCASSPRSGARNEKLFFGSGTQLSVL.

In this sample, this clone turned up a few times. This rearrangement joins TRBV7-2 to TRBJ1-2, with 8 nucleotides matching TRBD1. The CDR3 is 15 residues long. Germline CDR1 and CDR2: SGHTA and FQGNSA. V gave up 5 bases and J gave up 0 bases; unmatched junction bases: 5. The CDR3 DNA reads as TGTGCCAGCAGCCCGACAGGGGACACTAACTATGGCTACACCTTC. Amino acids: CASSPTGDTNYGYTF.

V is TRBV4-3 and J is TRBJ2-3, with D uncertain. CDR1 and CDR2 (germline): LGHNA, YSLEER. V lost 3 bases to trimming and J lost 2 bases, with 9 bases between them. The CDR3 has 14 residues. The CDR3 DNA reads TGCGCCAGCAGCCAGACGGTCCTCACAGATACGCAGTATTTT. Protein: CASSQTVLTDTQYF.

This chain uses TRBV11-2 with TRBJ1-1, with D unresolved. The CDR3 consists of 12 residues. Germline V lookup: CDR1 SGHAT, CDR2 FQNNGV. V was cut by 0 bases and J by 8 bases, with 7 bases left in between. Written as DNA, the CDR3 is TGTGCCAGCAGCTTAGATCTCAGGGAAGCTTTCTTT. Residues: CASSLDLREAFF.

The CDR3, as DNA: TGTGCCAGCAGCCAAGACCAATGGGGCCAGGGATATGGCTACACCTTC. As protein: CASSQDQWGQGYGYTF. This chain uses TRBV4-2 with TRBJ1-2; D is perhaps TRBD1 (5 bases). Germline-derived CDR1 and CDR2 are LGHNA and YNFKEQ. The germline V and J ends were trimmed by 0 bases and 5 bases, with 16 bases remaining between them. The CDR3 is 16 residues long.

The chain uses TRBV21-1 and TRBJ1-4. TRBV21-1 is recorded as a pseudogene. This CDR3 has 16 residues. CDR3 protein: CASSKPKDQLNEKLFF. The CDR3 coding sequence is TGTGCCAGCAGCAAACCTAAAGACCAACTAAATGAAAAACTGTTTTTT.

The V call is TRBV2, the J call TRBJ1-1, with TRBD1 as a possible D gene (5 bases). The CDR3 totals 15 residues. Germline V gene lookup returns CDR1 SNHLY and CDR2 FYNNEI. V dropped 6 bases and J dropped 6 bases, with 20 bases sitting between them. For the CDR3, the DNA is TGTGCCAGCAGCCCCGTGAGGGGCACGTGGGCTGAAGCTTTCTTT. Protein: CASSPVRGTWAEAFF.

The CDR3 is CAWSPPRGVTDTQYF. Written as DNA, the CDR3 is TGTGCCTGGAGTCCACCCAGGGGTGTCACAGATACGCAGTATTTT. The V and J genes are TRBV30 and TRBJ2-3; perhaps TRBD1 as D (6 bases). The CDR3 extends over 15 amino acids. V lost 2 bases and J lost 2, with 14 bases in between. From germline, CDR1 is GTSNPN and CDR2 SVGIG (reference sequence).

The J gene is TRBJ1-6, the V gene TRBV10-3; 10 bases are shared with TRBD1. Per the germline V gene, CDR1 is ENHRY and CDR2 is SYGVKD. V lost 5 bases and J lost 2; bases outside the gene matches: 6. This CDR3 has 17 residues. CDR3 sequence reads: CAISQTGGITYNSPLHF. CDR3 bases: TGTGCCATCAGTCAGACAGGGGGCATCACCTATAATTCACCCCTCCACTTT.

J is TRBJ2-1 and V is TRBV28, with D perhaps matching TRBD1 (6 bases). Germline CDR1 is MDHEN and CDR2 is SYDVKM. The CDR3 runs 15 residues. Trimming left V 6 bases short and J 4 bases short, with 16 bases between. The CDR3 DNA sequence: TGTGCCAGCAGGGGGACACTTACTGGTTACAATGAGCAGTTCTTC. Translated: CASRGTLTGYNEQFF.

The chain employs TRBV6-1 and TRBJ1-2; 9 bases align to TRBD1. This CDR3 region has 16 residues. V gave up 4 bases and J gave up 8 bases; unmatched junction bases: 14. In germline, CDR1 is MNHNS, CDR2 SASEGT. CDR3 nucleotides: TGTGCCAGCAGTGCCAGGACAGGGGCCCTATCGGGAGGCTACACCTTC. Translation gives CASSARTGALSGGYTF.

The rearrangement joins TRBV5-6 to TRBJ1-1, with D uncertain. The CDR3 has 14 amino acids. With 7 bases removed from V and 1 base from J, the gap between germline ends came to 14 bases. Per germline, CDR1 SGHDT and CDR2 YYEEEE. This CDR3 is CASRTWHPNTEAFF. CDR3 nucleotide sequence: TGTGCCAGCCGTACTTGGCATCCGAACACTGAAGCTTTCTTT.

The chain is built from TRBV5-1 and TRBJ2-2, with D tentatively TRBD2 (6 bases). V shed 3 bases and J shed 5 bases, with 11 bases lying between them. The CDR3 consists of 14 residues. Germline CDR1 and CDR2: SGHRS and YFSETQ. CDR3: CASSSGTSTGELFF. Here the CDR3 DNA reads TGCGCCAGCAGCTCCGGGACTTCAACCGGGGAGCTGTTTTTT.

The chain couples TRBV25-1 to TRBJ1-4, with TRBD1 as a possible D gene (6 bases). The CDR3 spans 18 residues. Trimming took 3 bases from V and 3 from J, leaving 20 bases between them. Per germline, CDR1 MGHDK and CDR2 SYGVNS. CDR3 residues: CASSDRDTRESANEKLFF. As DNA, the CDR3 is TGTGCCAGCAGTGACCGGGACACCCGAGAATCTGCTAATGAAAAACTGTTTTTT.

This clone appeared a single time. The chain links TRBV30 to TRBJ2-7; no firm D call. With 2 bases removed from V and 2 bases from J, the gap between germline ends came to 16 bases. This CDR3 has 15 amino acids. Germline assignment: CDR1 GTSNPN and CDR2 SVGIG (reference sequence). The chain's CDR3 is CAWSLGWDGAYEQYF. CDR3 nucleotides: TGTGCCTGGAGTCTGGGCTGGGATGGAGCCTACGAGCAGTACTTC.